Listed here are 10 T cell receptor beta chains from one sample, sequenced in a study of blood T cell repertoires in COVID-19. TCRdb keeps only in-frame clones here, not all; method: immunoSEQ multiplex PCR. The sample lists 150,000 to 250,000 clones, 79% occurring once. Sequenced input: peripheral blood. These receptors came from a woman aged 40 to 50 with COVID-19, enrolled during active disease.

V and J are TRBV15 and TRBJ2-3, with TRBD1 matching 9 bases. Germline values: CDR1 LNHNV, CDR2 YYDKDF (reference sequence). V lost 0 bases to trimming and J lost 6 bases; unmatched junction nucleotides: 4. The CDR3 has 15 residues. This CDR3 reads CATSRDTGGRDTQYF. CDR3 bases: TGTGCCACCAGCAGAGATACAGGGGGCCGGGATACGCAGTATTTT.

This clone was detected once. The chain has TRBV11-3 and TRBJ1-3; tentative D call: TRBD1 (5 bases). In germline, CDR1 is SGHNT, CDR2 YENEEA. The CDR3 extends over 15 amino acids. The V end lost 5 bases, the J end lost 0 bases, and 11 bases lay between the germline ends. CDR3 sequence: CASSRDSFSGNTIYF. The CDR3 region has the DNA TGTGCCAGCAGCCGAGACAGTTTCTCTGGAAACACCATATATTTT.

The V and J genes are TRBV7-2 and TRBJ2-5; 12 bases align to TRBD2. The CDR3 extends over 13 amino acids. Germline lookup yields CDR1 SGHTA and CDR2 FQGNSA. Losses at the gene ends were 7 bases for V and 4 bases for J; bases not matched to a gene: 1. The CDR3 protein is CASTSGGGETQYF. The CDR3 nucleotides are TGTGCCAGCACTAGCGGGGGGGGAGAGACCCAGTACTTC.

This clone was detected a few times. Here the CDR3 reads CASSTSGPRQDEQYF. The CDR3 nucleotides are TGTGCCAGCAGCACGTCTGGGCCTCGTCAAGACGAGCAGTACTTC. This chain uses TRBV21-1 with TRBJ2-7; TRBD1, the D gene given by the table, was not confirmed from the DNA. TRBV21-1 is marked as a pseudogene. There are 15 residues in the CDR3.

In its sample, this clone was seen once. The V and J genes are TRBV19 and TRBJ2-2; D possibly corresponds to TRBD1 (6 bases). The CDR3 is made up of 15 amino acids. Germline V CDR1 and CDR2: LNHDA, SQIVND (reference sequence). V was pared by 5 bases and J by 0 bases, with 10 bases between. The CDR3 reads CASSPGQTNTGELFF. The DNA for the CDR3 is TGTGCCAGTAGTCCTGGACAGACGAACACCGGGGAGCTGTTTTTT.

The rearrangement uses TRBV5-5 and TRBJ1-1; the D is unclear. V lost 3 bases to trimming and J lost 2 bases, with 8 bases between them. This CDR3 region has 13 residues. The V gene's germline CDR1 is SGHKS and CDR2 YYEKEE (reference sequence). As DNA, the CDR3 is TGTGCCAGCAGCTGGAACAGCAACACTGAAGCTTTCTTT. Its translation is CASSWNSNTEAFF.

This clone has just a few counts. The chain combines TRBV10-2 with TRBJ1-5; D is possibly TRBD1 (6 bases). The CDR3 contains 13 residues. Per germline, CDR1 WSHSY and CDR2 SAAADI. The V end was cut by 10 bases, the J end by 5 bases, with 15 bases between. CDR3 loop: CATSRQDDQPQHF. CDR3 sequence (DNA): TGCGCCACTTCGCGACAGGATGATCAGCCCCAGCATTTT.

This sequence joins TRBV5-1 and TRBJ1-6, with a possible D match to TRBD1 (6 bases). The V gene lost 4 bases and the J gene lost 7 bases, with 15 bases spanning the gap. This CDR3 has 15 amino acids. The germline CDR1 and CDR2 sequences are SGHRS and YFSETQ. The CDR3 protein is CASSQPGGANSPLHF. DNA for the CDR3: TGCGCCAGCAGCCAGCCGGGGGGGGCAAATTCACCCCTCCACTTT.

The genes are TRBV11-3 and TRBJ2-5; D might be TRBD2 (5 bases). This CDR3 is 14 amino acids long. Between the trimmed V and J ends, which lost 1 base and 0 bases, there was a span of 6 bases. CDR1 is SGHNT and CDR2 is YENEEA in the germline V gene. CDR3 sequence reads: CASSLGGYQETQYF. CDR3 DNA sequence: TGTGCCAGCAGCTTAGGAGGGTACCAAGAGACCCAGTACTTC.

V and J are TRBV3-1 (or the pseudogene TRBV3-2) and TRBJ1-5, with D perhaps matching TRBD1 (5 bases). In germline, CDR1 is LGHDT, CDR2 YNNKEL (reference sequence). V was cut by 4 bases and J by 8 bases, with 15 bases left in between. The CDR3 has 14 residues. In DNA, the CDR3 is TGTGCCAGCAGCCGGGGGGTTCTTTTGGAGCCCCAGCATTTT. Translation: CASSRGVLLEPQHF.